The 8 T cell receptor beta chains below all came from one sample that was sequenced in a study of PD-1 blockade in classical Hodgkin lymphoma. This table comes from immunoSEQ multiplex PCR, and its TCRdb copy is limited to in-frame clones, with some not included. The table lists some 34,000 clones, about 72% of them singletons. As for time point: cycle 4 day 1 (C4D1), after 5 to 7 weeks of nivolumab. Relapse after autologous stem cell transplantation occurred in every patient, and brentuximab vedotin exposure varied. The sequencing here drew on peripheral blood mononuclear cells (PBMCs), taken before the fourth cycle of nivolumab. These receptors all stem from a human donor with classical Hodgkin lymphoma.

CDR3 sequence (DNA): TGCGCCAGCAGCTTGATCCCGGGACAGGAATACGAGCAGTACTTC. Translating it yields CASSLIPGQEYEQYF. The chain carries TRBV5-1 and TRBJ2-7, with TRBD1 matching over 8 bases. Germline CDR1 and CDR2: SGHRS and YFSETQ. This CDR3 has 15 amino acids. The V and J ends lost 1 base and 4 bases, in that order; junction bases with no gene match: 7.

The chain is built from TRBV19 and TRBJ1-2, with D hard to call. The CDR3 runs to 15 residues. Germline CDR1 is LNHDA and CDR2 is SQIVND (reference sequence). V was cut by 3 bases and J by 6 bases, with 17 bases left in between. The CDR3 bases are TGTGCCAGTAGTATCCCTAGTGGGCGGGAAGATGGCTACACCTTC. Its protein product is CASSIPSGREDGYTF.

This clone was seen only a few times. V usage is TRBV2 and J usage is TRBJ2-2; 7 positions agree with TRBD1. V shed 1 base and J 7 bases; nucleotides not matched to a gene: 6. Per the germline V gene, CDR1 is SNHLY and CDR2 is FYNNEI. The CDR3 sequence is 15 residues long. CDR3: CASSEGWTGVGELFF. The CDR3 bases are TGTGCCAGCAGTGAAGGTTGGACAGGAGTCGGGGAGCTGTTTTTT.

The J gene is TRBJ2-1, the V gene TRBV4-3; the D is unclear. Germline values: CDR1 LGHNA, CDR2 YSLEER. V was trimmed by 6 bases and J by 5 bases, leaving 5 bases between them. The CDR3 spans 11 residues. CDR3 nucleotide sequence: TGCGCCAGCAGAAGAGACAATGAGCAGTTCTTC. Translating it yields CASRRDNEQFF.

The J gene is TRBJ2-5, the V gene TRBV27, with 11 positions matching TRBD2. Germline-derived CDR1 and CDR2 are MNHEY and SMNVEV (reference sequence). V shed 2 bases and J 2 bases; nucleotides not matched to a gene: 16. This CDR3 spans 20 amino acids. The CDR3 bases are TGTGCCAGCAGTTTAAGAGCCAGGAATAATCTAGCGGGGGGTCAAGAGACCCAGTACTTC. Protein sequence: CASSLRARNNLAGGQETQYF.

The chain has TRBV9 and TRBJ1-2; 11 bases match TRBD1. The CDR3 contains 16 residues. Germline trimming cut 3 bases from V and 7 bases from J; bases unmatched to any gene: 11. The germline CDR1 and CDR2 sequences are SGDLS and YYNGEE. CDR3 region: CASSAWDGQGAGGYTF. The CDR3 region has the DNA TGTGCCAGCAGCGCATGGGACGGACAGGGGGCAGGTGGCTACACCTTC.

This clone was counted between two and nine times. The chain has TRBV5-4 and TRBJ1-1; maybe TRBD1 (5 bases). V was trimmed by 0 bases and J by 3 bases, leaving 18 bases between them. This CDR3 region has 17 residues. Looked up from germline, CDR1 is SGHNT and CDR2 is YYREEE (reference sequence). The CDR3 DNA follows: TGTGCCAGCAGCTTGGAGATCAGGGTGGATTCGGACACTGAAGCTTTCTTT. Protein product: CASSLEIRVDSDTEAFF.

This sequence joins TRBV4-2 and TRBJ2-7; 8 bases align to TRBD1. Germline values: CDR1 LGHNA, CDR2 YNFKEQ. The CDR3 totals 15 residues. With V trimmed by 1 base and J by 4 bases, 6 bases remained unmatched. In DNA, the CDR3 is TGTGCCAGCAGCCAAGGGGGACGGACAGGGTACGAGCAGTACTTC. This sequence encodes CASSQGGRTGYEQYF.